This TCR beta chain emerged from a study of T-cell memory formation after mild COVID-19. Study background: The TCR clusters were mostly specific to one donor.

V lost 7 bases and J lost 3, with 16 bases in between. The CDR3 extends over 14 amino acids. Overall study findings and caveats: From day 15 to 85, contracting clones were balanced between CD4 and CD8, whereas later expanders leaned toward CD4+.

This clonotype occurred a few times. Its antigen is as yet unknown. It was 5'RACE with constant-segment primers that produced the TCR alpha and TCR beta cDNA libraries, which carried sample barcodes and UMIs. One entry per CDR3 protein, called by TCRdb with MiXCR from the 5' RACE reads. The profile covers over 95,000 distinct CDR3 sequences, with about 20% appearing a single time and under 50% taken by the ten largest. The receptor's source is a man between 18 and 29 years old who had mild COVID-19 (a few samples of this study predate the infection). Cell type and time point are not known. This sequence joins TRBV12-3 or TRBV12-4 and TRBJ2-7; D call uncertain. The sample taken for sequencing was PBMCs or a T cell subset sorted from them (not recorded which). The CDR3 DNA follows: TGTGCCAGCACCCAGACCGAGGCCGTCTACGAGCAGTACTTC. As protein: CASTQTEAVYEQYF.